What follows are 18 T cell receptor beta chains derived from one specimen sequenced in a study of blood T cell repertoires in COVID-19. Using immunoSEQ multiplex PCR, the repertoire was profiled, and TCRdb retains in-frame clones only, with some absent. The profile shows just over 150,000 clones, about 93% of them singletons. The sample taken for sequencing was peripheral blood. The receptors derive from a woman aged 45 to 65 with acute or convalescent COVID-19.

This chain connects TRBV6-5 to TRBJ1-2; 7 nucleotides align to TRBD1. J was trimmed by 2 bases and V by 7 bases; bases with no gene match: 7. CDR3 length: 14 amino acids. Germline CDR1 reads MNHEY; CDR2 reads SVGAGI. The CDR3 protein is CASTHSGGNYGYTF. The CDR3 bases are TGTGCCAGCACGCATTCAGGGGGGAACTATGGCTACACCTTC.

The chain couples TRBV28 to TRBJ2-7; the match to TRBD1 covers 7 bases. Per germline, CDR1 MDHEN and CDR2 SYDVKM. Trimming removed 11 bases from V and 6 bases from J; junction bases left unmatched: 16. The CDR3 totals 14 residues. CDR3 in amino acids: CAVKSQGSPREQYF. The CDR3 DNA reads TGTGCCGTAAAATCACAGGGGTCCCCGCGCGAGCAGTACTTC.

The J gene is TRBJ2-3, the V gene TRBV7-3; TRBD1 matches at 7 bases. V shed 1 base and J 4 bases; nucleotides not matched to a gene: 2. CDR3 length: 14 amino acids. CDR1 SGHTA and CDR2 FQGTGA come from the germline V gene. The CDR3 DNA follows: TGTGCCAGCAGCTTAATAGGGGGCCCAGATACGCAGTATTTT. As protein: CASSLIGGPDTQYF.

The chain has TRBV7-2 and TRBJ1-6, with TRBD1 matching over 7 bases. CDR3 length equals 14 residues. Germline values: CDR1 SGHTA, CDR2 FQGNSA. The junction had 6 bases not matched to a gene; V was cut back by 5 bases and J by 8 bases. CDR3 residues: CASSRRTGDSPLHF. CDR3 in DNA: TGTGCCAGCAGCCGTCGGACAGGAGATTCACCCCTCCACTTT.

A single count supports this clone. The gene calls are TRBV6-1 and TRBJ1-2, with TRBD1 identical over 9 bases. This CDR3 is 16 amino acids long. Trimming cost V 4 bases and J 7 bases; bases outside gene matches: 13. Germline V CDR1 and CDR2: MNHNS, SASEGT. The CDR3 loop is CASSVWGMGQGTGYTF. CDR3 nucleotides: TGTGCCAGCAGTGTCTGGGGCATGGGACAGGGAACTGGCTACACCTTC.

This clone was seen only once. The chain couples TRBV3-1 (or the pseudogene TRBV3-2) to TRBJ1-3; tentative D call: TRBD1 (6 bases). Trimming stripped 9 bases from V and 2 bases from J, with 17 bases between. The germline gives CDR1 LGHDT, CDR2 YNNKEL (reference sequence). The CDR3 loop spans 15 amino acids. The CDR3 region is CARVANRAAGNTIYF. The CDR3 nucleotides read TGTGCCAGAGTGGCAAACAGGGCGGCTGGAAACACCATATATTTT.

The gene calls are TRBV6-5 and TRBJ2-5, with D perhaps TRBD2 (5 bases). Germline V lookup: CDR1 MNHEY, CDR2 SVGAGI. This CDR3 contains 12 residues. V shed 4 bases and J shed 7 bases, with 10 bases lying between them. The CDR3 coding sequence is TGTGCCAGCAGTTGGAATGAGGGGACCCAGTACTTC. This codes for CASSWNEGTQYF.

The V and J genes are TRBV6-2 or TRBV6-3 and TRBJ2-7, with D uncertain. Trimming pared 1 base from V and 2 bases from J, leaving 3 bases between. CDR1 MNHEY and CDR2 SVGEGT come from the germline V gene. The CDR3 is made up of 12 amino acids. The CDR3 DNA reads TGTGCCAGCAGTTACTACACCTACGAGCAGTACTTC. Translated, it gives CASSYYTYEQYF.

A few counts support this clone. The chain links TRBV7-2 to TRBJ1-5; 7 nucleotides align to TRBD1. The CDR3 spans 14 residues. Germline assignment: CDR1 SGHTA and CDR2 FQGNSA. V lost 3 bases to trimming and J lost 8 bases; unmatched junction nucleotides: 7. The CDR3, as DNA: TGTGCCAGCAGCTTTTTAGGGGGCGGGGAGCCCCAGCATTTT. Residues: CASSFLGGGEPQHF.

This clone has just one count. The gene calls are TRBV4-3 and TRBJ2-1; D possibly corresponds to TRBD2 (6 bases). The germline CDR1 and CDR2 sequences are LGHNA and YSLEER. Trimming removed 0 bases from V and 4 bases from J, with 10 bases in between. This CDR3 is built from 15 residues. This chain's CDR3 is CASSQDFGGYNEQFF. The CDR3 nucleotides read TGCGCCAGCAGCCAAGATTTCGGGGGTTACAATGAGCAGTTCTTC.

CDR3 loop: CATSAAGQNYGYTF. In DNA, the CDR3 is TGTGCCACCAGTGCGGCGGGGCAGAACTATGGCTACACCTTC. The chain combines TRBV24-1 with TRBJ1-2; D might be TRBD1 (5 bases). The CDR3 runs to 14 residues. Trimming cost V 5 bases and J 2 bases, with 11 bases left between them. Germline CDR1 is KGHDR and CDR2 is SFDVKD.

CDR3 nucleotides: TGTGCCAGCAGCCCGGGACTGCAAGAGACCCAGTACTTC. Translated, it gives CASSPGLQETQYF. The J gene is TRBJ2-5, the V gene TRBV5-4; possibly TRBD2 for D (6 bases). Trimming left V 4 bases short and J 2 bases short, with 9 bases between. The CDR3 sequence is 13 residues long. The germline CDR1 and CDR2 sequences are SGHNT and YYREEE (reference sequence).

This clone was observed a handful of times. The chain employs TRBV9 and TRBJ2-2; 10 nucleotides align to TRBD1. The junction had 7 bases not matched to a gene; V was cut back by 2 bases and J by 6 bases. CDR3 length: 16 residues. CDR1 and CDR2 (germline): SGDLS, YYNGEE. The CDR3 nucleotides read TGTGCCAGCAGCGTCCGGGACAGGGGACTCCCCGGGGAGCTGTTTTTT. This gives the protein CASSVRDRGLPGELFF.

This clone was counted only a few times. The chain has TRBV4-2 and TRBJ1-2; D gene unclear. Germline assignment: CDR1 LGHNA and CDR2 YNFKEQ. This CDR3 has 14 amino acids. Trimming took off 0 bases at V and 5 bases at J, with 10 bases between the two ends. The CDR3 protein is CASSQDVTEYGYTF. DNA for the CDR3: TGTGCCAGCAGCCAAGATGTAACAGAATATGGCTACACCTTC.

This clone was seen a single time. The chain couples TRBV7-3 to TRBJ1-1, with TRBD1 matching 7 bases. The CDR3 spans 14 residues. CDR1 and CDR2 (germline): SGHTA, FQGTGA. V dropped 3 bases and J dropped 3; count of bases not matched to a gene: 4. CDR3 protein: CASSFRGKDTEAFF. CDR3 sequence (DNA): TGTGCCAGCAGCTTCAGGGGGAAGGACACTGAAGCTTTCTTT.

This chain joins TRBV29-1 and TRBJ1-4; the match to TRBD1 covers 7 bases. This CDR3 contains 16 residues. The germline gives CDR1 SQVTM, CDR2 ANQGSEA. Trimming at V came to 2 bases and at J to 4 bases, leaving 10 bases not matched to a gene. The CDR3 loop is CSVEPLGGGGNEKLFF. DNA of the CDR3: TGCAGCGTTGAACCCCTAGGGGGCGGAGGTAATGAAAAACTGTTTTTT.

The V call is TRBV5-4, the J call TRBJ2-2; D may be TRBD2 (5 bases). Germline CDR1 reads SGHNT; CDR2 reads YYREEE (reference sequence). V lost 0 bases and J 5 bases, leaving 14 bases between the germline ends. The CDR3 has 16 amino acids. The CDR3 is CASSLDGTSKTGELFF. The DNA for the CDR3 is TGTGCCAGCAGCTTGGACGGCACTAGTAAAACCGGGGAGCTGTTTTTT.

This sequence joins TRBV18 and TRBJ1-1; D ambiguous. Germline V gives CDR1 KGHSH, CDR2 LQKENI. The length of the CDR3 is 13 residues. With 2 bases removed from V and 7 bases from J, the gap between germline ends came to 11 bases. The CDR3 spells CASSPVRVGEAFF. The CDR3, as DNA: TGTGCCAGCTCACCAGTGAGGGTAGGTGAAGCTTTCTTT.